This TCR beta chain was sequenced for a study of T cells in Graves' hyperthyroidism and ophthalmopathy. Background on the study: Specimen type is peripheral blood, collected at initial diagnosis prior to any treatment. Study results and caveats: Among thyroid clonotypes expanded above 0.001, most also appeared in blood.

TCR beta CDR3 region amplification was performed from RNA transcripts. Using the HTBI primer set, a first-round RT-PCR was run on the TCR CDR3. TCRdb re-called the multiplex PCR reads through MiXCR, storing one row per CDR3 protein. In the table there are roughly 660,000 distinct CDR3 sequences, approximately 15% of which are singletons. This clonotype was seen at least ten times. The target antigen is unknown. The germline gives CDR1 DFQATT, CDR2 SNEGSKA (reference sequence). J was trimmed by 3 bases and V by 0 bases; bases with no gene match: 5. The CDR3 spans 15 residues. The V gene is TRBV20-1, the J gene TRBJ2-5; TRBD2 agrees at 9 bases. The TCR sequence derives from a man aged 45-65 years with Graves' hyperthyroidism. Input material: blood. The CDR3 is CSARDLIAGEETQYF. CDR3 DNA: TGCAGTGCTAGAGACCTAATAGCGGGAGAAGAGACCCAGTACTTC.